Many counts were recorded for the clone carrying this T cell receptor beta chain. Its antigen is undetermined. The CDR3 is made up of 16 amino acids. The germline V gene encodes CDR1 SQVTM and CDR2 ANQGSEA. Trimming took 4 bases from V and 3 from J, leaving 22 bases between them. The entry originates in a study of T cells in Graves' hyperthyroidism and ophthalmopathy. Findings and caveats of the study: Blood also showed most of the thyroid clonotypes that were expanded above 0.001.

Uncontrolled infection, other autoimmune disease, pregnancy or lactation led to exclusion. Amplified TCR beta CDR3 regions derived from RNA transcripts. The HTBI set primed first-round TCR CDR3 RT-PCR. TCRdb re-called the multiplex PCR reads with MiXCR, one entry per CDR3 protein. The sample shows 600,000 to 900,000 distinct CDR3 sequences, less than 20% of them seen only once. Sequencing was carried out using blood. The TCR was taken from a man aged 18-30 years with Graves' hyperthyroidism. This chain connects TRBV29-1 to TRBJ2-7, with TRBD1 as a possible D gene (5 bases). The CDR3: CSVGTSVSSQGYEQYF. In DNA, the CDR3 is TGCAGCGTTGGGACCTCCGTCTCGAGCCAGGGCTACGAGCAGTACTTC.